This T cell receptor beta chain came from a study of early T cells in non-severe SARS-CoV-2 infection. The TCR library protocol attached unique molecular identifiers to the individual cDNA molecules. TCRdb fed the 5' RACE reads into MiXCR, producing one record per CDR3 protein. The sample includes 75,000 to 100,000 distinct CDR3 sequences, 15% of them seen just once. The sequence was collected from an adult who was a healthcare worker with PCR-confirmed SARS-CoV-2 infection or an uninfected control (not recorded which). Sequenced: whole blood.

CDR3 sequence reads: CASSPPGPPYEQYF. The CDR3 DNA follows: TGTGCCAGCTCACCGCCGGGGCCCCCCTACGAGCAGTACTTC. V gene TRBV18 combines with J gene TRBJ2-7, with D perhaps assigned TRBD1 or TRBD2 (5 bases each). The V end lost 3 bases, the J end lost 2 bases, and 11 bases lay between the germline ends. Germline CDR1 and CDR2: KGHSH and LQKENI. The CDR3 runs 14 residues. Filled out from reference TRBV18 and TRBJ2-7, the complete variable domain reads NAGVMQNPRHLVRRRGQEARLRCSPMKGHSHVYWYRQLPEEGLKFMVYLQKENIIDESGMPKERFSAEFPKEGPSILRIQQVVRGDSAAYFCASSPPGPPYEQYFGPGTRLTVT.